These T cell receptor beta chains were read from a single sample in a study of Graves' ophthalmopathy and Graves' hyperthyroidism. TCRdb analysed the multiplex PCR reads with MiXCR anew, one entry per CDR3 protein. Of more than 300,000 distinct CDR3 sequences in the sample, approximately 15% were seen once. Sequencing used peripheral blood. The receptors were sampled from a woman younger than 35 with stable Graves' hyperthyroidism. CDR3s include the opening cysteine and the closing phenylalanine or tryptophan. D genes are given only for firm matches. The size of a clone is reported for some rows only, either as once, few or many, or as a class for expanded clones.

TRBJ1-2 many NA TRBV12-3/TRBV12-4 TGTGCCAGCAGTCCAACAGGTTCCTCAGGCTACACCTTC CASSPTGSSGYTF
TRBJ2-2 few NA TRBV29-1 TGCAGCGTTGCCCTAACAGGGTTTTTTACCGGGGAGCTGTTTTTT CSVALTGFFTGELFF
TRBJ1-1 many NA TRBV6-5 TGTGCCAGCAGTTACGGGGGGAGGGCGGACACTGAAGCTTTCTTT CASSYGGRADTEAFF
TRBJ1-5 many NA TRBV25-1 TGTGCCAGCAGTGCCTTCCCCGACAATCAGCCCCAGCATTTT CASSAFPDNQPQHF
TRBJ1-1 NA NA TRBV12-3/TRBV12-4 TGTGCCAGCAGCTCGGACTGGAGTGAAGCTTTCTTT CASSSDWSEAFF
TRBJ1-2 many NA TRBV5-5 TGTGCCAGCAGCGCAGGCACTAACTATGGCTACACCTTC CASSAGTNYGYTF
TRBJ1-1 once TRBD1 TRBV12-3/TRBV12-4 TGTGCCAGCAGTTTAAAACAGGGGGGCTCGGCTTTCTTT CASSLKQGGSAFF
TRBJ2-5 few TRBD2 TRBV14 TGTGCCAGCAGCCAAGGGGGAGGGGTAGAGACCCAGTACTTC CASSQGGGVETQYF
TRBJ2-2 many NA TRBV12-3/TRBV12-4 TGTGCCAGCAGTTCGGGGCTAGCCGGGGAGCTGTTTTTT CASSSGLAGELFF
TRBJ1-1 many NA TRBV20-1 TGCAGTGCTAACAAGGCAGTGAACACTGAAGCTTTCTTT CSANKAVNTEAFF
TRBJ2-6 NA NA TRBV5-1 TGCGCCAGCACCCCTTGGGGGTCTGGGGCCAACGTCCTGACTTTC CASTPWGSGANVLTF
TRBJ1-1 NA NA TRBV10-3 TGTGGCATCATAACAGCGAACACTGAAGCTTTCTTT CGIITANTEAFF
TRBJ2-7 few TRBD2 TRBV9 TGTGCCAGCAGCGTAGCCCCAAGCGGGGAGTACGAGCAGTACTTC CASSVAPSGEYEQYF
TRBJ1-2 many NA TRBV3-1 TGTGCCAGCAGCCAAGATCCCCGGGTGAACTATGGCTACACCTTC CASSQDPRVNYGYTF
TRBJ1-5 many NA TRBV2 TGTGCCAGCAGTGATAGCAATCAGCCCCAGCATTTT CASSDSNQPQHF
TRBJ1-5 many NA TRBV6-2/TRBV6-3 TGTGCCAGCAGTTACCCGCTCGGGGCAGGCGTCAATCAGCCCCAGCATTTT CASSYPLGAGVNQPQHF
TRBJ1-2 many NA TRBV7-8 TGTGCCGTCGGAGGCCAGGGTGGCTACACCTTC CAVGGQGGYTF
TRBJ1-2 NA NA TRBV5-1 TGCGCCAGCAGCTTGGACAGCCGCCCCGCTAACTATGGCTACACCTTC CASSLDSRPANYGYTF